This T cell receptor (beta chain) came from a study of cytomegalovirus exposure and HLA in healthy donors. Study-level information: Earlier sequencing of some 170 million T cells yielded fewer than 140 million unique TCR beta sequences. Study outcomes and limitations: The sole available immune exposure information was CMV serostatus. With further analysis later on, most CMV-associated TCR beta chains appeared HLA-restricted. What TCR beta sequences reportedly achieved was accurate prediction of HLA-A and HLA-B alleles in most subjects.

In regard to this clone: Antigen: not known.

There are 17 residues in the CDR3. Trimming at V came to 0 bases and at J to 0 bases, leaving 6 bases not matched to a gene. Germline loops: CDR1 SGHRS, CDR2 YFSETQ. Both 60 Vbeta primers and 13 Jbeta primers went into the PCR. The protocol was immunoSEQ multiplex PCR, while the TCRdb copy is restricted to in-frame clones and leaves out a portion. Of approximately 140,000 clones in the sample, just under 75% were seen once. Specimen: PBMCs. The receptor comes from a woman aged 18-29 years in good health and CMV-seronegative. This chain links TRBV5-1 with TRBJ1-3; 7 nucleotides align to TRBD1. As DNA, the CDR3 is TGCGCCAGCAGCTTGGAGACCTACAGGGGCTCTGGAAACACCATATATTTT. It translates to CASSLETYRGSGNTIYF.